Shown below are 17 T cell receptor beta chains from a single sample sequenced in a study of cytomegalovirus exposure and HLA in healthy donors. Researchers ran the PCR with 60 Vbeta and 13 Jbeta primers. Sequencing used immunoSEQ multiplex PCR; TCRdb keeps in-frame clones, though not all of them. The sample has fewer than 65,000 clones; around four fifths are singletons. Sequencing was carried out using PBMCs. The receptors shown here come from a man aged 25-45 years in good health and CMV-seronegative.

This clone was detected only once. The chain employs TRBV14 and TRBJ2-2, with a weak D call TRBD2 (5 bases). Trimming stripped 6 bases from V and 1 base from J, with 9 bases between. The CDR3 is 14 amino acids. Germline V lookup: CDR1 SGHDN, CDR2 FVKESK. Written as DNA, the CDR3 is TGTGCCAGCAGGCGCGCGGGGAACACCGGGGAGCTGTTTTTT. Its protein product is CASRRAGNTGELFF.

In this sample, this clone turned up once. The CDR3 spells CASSIPSSGEKLFF. For the CDR3, the DNA is TGTGCCAGTAGTATACCGAGTAGTGGTGAAAAACTGTTTTTT. The chain joins TRBV19 to TRBJ1-4; no clear D gene. The CDR3 extends over 14 amino acids. Germline CDR1 LNHDA, CDR2 SQIVND (reference sequence). The germline V and J ends were trimmed by 2 bases and 7 bases, with 11 bases remaining between them.

This chain connects TRBV7-2 to TRBJ2-7, with TRBD2 matching over 12 bases. V trimming: 5 bases; J trimming: 5 bases; junction bases outside the gene matches: 4. From germline, CDR1 is SGHTA and CDR2 FQGNSA. The CDR3 is 14 residues long. The CDR3 sequence: CASSRLAGAHEQYF. The CDR3 region has the DNA TGTGCCAGCAGCCGACTAGCGGGAGCCCACGAGCAGTACTTC.

This clone was observed a single time. This chain links TRBV12-5 with TRBJ1-1; weak D call: TRBD1 (5 bases). The CDR3 is 16 amino acids. V was cut by 1 base and J by 0 bases, with 12 bases left in between. Germline CDR1 reads LGHNT; CDR2 reads FRNRAP. Here the CDR3 DNA reads TGTGCTAGTGGTTTGGCCGTAAGGGGTTTGAACACTGAAGCTTTCTTT. As protein: CASGLAVRGLNTEAFF.

CDR3 sequence reads: CASRKLGGQGSEKLFF. The CDR3, as DNA: TGTGCCAGCAGGAAACTGGGGGGACAGGGAAGTGAAAAACTGTTTTTT. The V and J genes are TRBV7-8 and TRBJ1-4, with 9 bases aligning to TRBD1. CDR3 length: 16 residues. Per the germline V gene, CDR1 is SGHVS and CDR2 is FQNEAQ. Unmatched junction bases numbered 12, after V lost 6 bases and J lost 7 bases.

The V call is TRBV7-9, the J call TRBJ2-2, with D possibly matching TRBD2 (5 bases). Deletions cut 4 bases from V and 6 bases from J, with 9 bases between. The CDR3 runs to 13 residues. CDR1 is SEHNR, CDR2 FQNEAQ, per germline (reference sequence). The DNA of the CDR3 is TGTGCCAGCAGCTCGGACTTGTCCGGGGAGCTGTTTTTT. It codes for CASSSDLSGELFF.

The gene calls are TRBV30 and TRBJ2-3; 8 nucleotides line up with TRBD2. Germline lookup yields CDR1 GTSNPN and CDR2 SVGIG (reference sequence). The V segment lost 2 bases and the J segment 8 bases; nucleotides outside the gene matches: 9. CDR3 length equals 14 residues. The CDR3 coding sequence is TGTGCCTGGAGTAATTTAGCGGGGTCAGGTACGCAGTATTTT. Translated: CAWSNLAGSGTQYF.

The rearrangement uses TRBV6-1 and TRBJ2-3; 7 bases align to TRBD1. Germline V gene sequence: CDR1 MNHNS, CDR2 SASEGT. Trimming removed 3 bases from V and 1 base from J; junction bases left unmatched: 1. The CDR3 is 14 residues long. The CDR3 loop reads CASSDGQGTDTQYF. CDR3 sequence (DNA): TGTGCCAGCAGTGACGGACAGGGCACAGATACGCAGTATTTT.

The J gene is TRBJ2-3, the V gene TRBV9; D perhaps matches TRBD1 (6 bases). V lost 3 bases to trimming and J lost 0 bases, with 11 bases between them. Germline V gene sequence: CDR1 SGDLS, CDR2 YYNGEE. This CDR3 contains 15 residues. This CDR3 is CASSARTASTDTQYF. Written as DNA, the CDR3 is TGTGCCAGCAGCGCCAGGACAGCTAGCACAGATACGCAGTATTTT. Based on the CDR3 plus reference TRBV9 and TRBJ2-3, the full variable domain is DSGVTQTPKHLITATGQRVTLRCSPRSGDLSVYWYQQSLDQGLQFLIQYYNGEERAKGNILERFSAQQFPDLHSELNLSSLELGDSALYFCASSARTASTDTQYFGPGTRLTVL.

This chain links TRBV7-9 with TRBJ2-7; TRBD1 matches 7 bases. The germline V gene has CDR1 SEHNR and CDR2 FQNEAQ (reference sequence). J gave up 3 bases and V 3 bases, and 5 bases lay outside the gene matches. The CDR3 totals 14 residues. This CDR3 is CASSFQTGNYEQYF. Here the CDR3 DNA reads TGTGCCAGCAGCTTTCAGACAGGGAACTACGAGCAGTACTTC. Full variable domain (outside the CDR3, taken from reference TRBV7-9 and TRBJ2-7): DTGVSQNPRHKITKRGQNVTFRCDPISEHNRLYWYRQTLGQGPEFLTYFQNEAQLEKSRLLSDRFSAERPKGSFSTLEIQRTEQGDSAMYLCASSFQTGNYEQYFGPGTRLTVT.

V usage is TRBV7-8 and J usage is TRBJ1-6; perhaps TRBD1 as D (6 bases). Germline V gene data show CDR1 as SGHVS and CDR2 as FQNEAQ. CDR3 length: 13 residues. V was clipped by 5 bases and J by 7 bases, with 9 bases between them. CDR3 residues: CASSLGTNSPLHF. In DNA, the CDR3 is TGTGCCAGCAGCCTCGGGACAAATTCACCCCTCCACTTT.

J is TRBJ2-7 and V is TRBV27; TRBD1 aligns across 8 bases. The germline V gene has CDR1 MNHEY and CDR2 SMNVEV (reference sequence). The CDR3 has 16 residues. The V gene end was trimmed by 3 bases and the J gene end by 1 base; junction bases not matched to a gene: 8. The CDR3 loop reads CASSLVWTGRSYEQYF. In DNA form, the CDR3 reads TGTGCCAGCAGTTTGGTGTGGACAGGGAGGTCCTACGAGCAGTACTTC.

This clone has only a few counts. The rearrangement joins TRBV6-1 to TRBJ2-7; a possible D gene is TRBD1 (5 bases). CDR3 length equals 15 residues. V was trimmed by 3 bases and J by 3 bases, leaving 15 bases between them. Germline V gene data show CDR1 as MNHNS and CDR2 as SASEGT. The DNA for the CDR3 is TGTGCCAGCAGTGAGTGGCAGGGTACGAACTACGAGCAGTACTTC. This codes for CASSEWQGTNYEQYF.

As DNA, the CDR3 is TGTGCCAGCTCAACCGGGACAGGGGATGAAAAACTGTTTTTT. It encodes CASSTGTGDEKLFF. The chain employs TRBV18 and TRBJ1-4; the match to TRBD1 covers 10 bases. Germline CDR1 is KGHSH and CDR2 is LQKENI. J gave up 6 bases and V 5 bases, and 3 bases lay outside the gene matches. CDR3 size: 14 residues.

The chain carries TRBV29-1 and TRBJ2-7, with D maybe TRBD2 (6 bases). This CDR3 is built from 12 residues. Germline-derived CDR1 and CDR2 are SQVTM and ANQGSEA. V lost 7 bases to trimming and J lost 6 bases, with 16 bases between them. This chain's CDR3 is CSAGGPGREQYF. The CDR3 DNA sequence: TGCAGCGCCGGGGGACCGGGACGCGAGCAGTACTTC.

The chain couples TRBV19 to TRBJ2-7, with 8 positions matching TRBD2. The CDR3 runs 15 residues. Germline CDR1 LNHDA, CDR2 SQIVND (reference sequence). V lost 3 bases and J lost 2; bases outside the gene matches: 6. The CDR3 reads CASSMPGLATYEQYF. The CDR3 DNA sequence: TGTGCCAGTAGTATGCCAGGACTAGCTACCTACGAGCAGTACTTC.

V gene TRBV29-1 combines with J gene TRBJ1-2, with 7 bases matching TRBD1. The CDR3 covers 12 residues. The V segment lost 8 bases and the J segment 4 bases; nucleotides outside the gene matches: 7. Germline CDR1 SQVTM, CDR2 ANQGSEA. The CDR3 loop reads CSFEGGSYGYTF. In DNA, the CDR3 is TGCAGCTTCGAAGGGGGCAGCTATGGCTACACCTTC.